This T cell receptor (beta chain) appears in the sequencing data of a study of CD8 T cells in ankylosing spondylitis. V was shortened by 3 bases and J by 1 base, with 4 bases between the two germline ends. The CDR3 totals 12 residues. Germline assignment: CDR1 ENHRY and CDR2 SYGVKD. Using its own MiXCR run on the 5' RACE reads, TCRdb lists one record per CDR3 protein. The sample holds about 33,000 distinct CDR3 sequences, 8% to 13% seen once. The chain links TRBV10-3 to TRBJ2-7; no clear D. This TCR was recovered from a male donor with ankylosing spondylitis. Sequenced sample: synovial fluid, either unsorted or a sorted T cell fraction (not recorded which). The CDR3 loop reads CAISDRSYEQYF. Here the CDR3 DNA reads TGTGCCATCAGTGACCGGTCCTACGAGCAGTACTTC.